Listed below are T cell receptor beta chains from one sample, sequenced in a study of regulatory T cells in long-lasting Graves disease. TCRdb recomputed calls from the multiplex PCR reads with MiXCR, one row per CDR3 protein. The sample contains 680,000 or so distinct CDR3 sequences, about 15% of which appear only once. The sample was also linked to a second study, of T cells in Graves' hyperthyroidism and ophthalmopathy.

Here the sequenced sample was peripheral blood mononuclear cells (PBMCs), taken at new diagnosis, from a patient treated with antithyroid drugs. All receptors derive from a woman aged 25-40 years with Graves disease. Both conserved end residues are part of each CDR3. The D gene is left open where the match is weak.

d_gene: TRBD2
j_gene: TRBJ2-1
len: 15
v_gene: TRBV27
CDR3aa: CASSLERELPGEQFF

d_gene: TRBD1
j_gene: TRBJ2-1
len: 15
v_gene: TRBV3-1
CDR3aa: CASSQRDRGGNEQFF

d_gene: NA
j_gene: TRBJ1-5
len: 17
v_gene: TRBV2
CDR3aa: CASSGGVGRGVNQPQHF

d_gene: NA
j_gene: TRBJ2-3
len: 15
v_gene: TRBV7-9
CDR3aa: CASTLAGASTDTQYF

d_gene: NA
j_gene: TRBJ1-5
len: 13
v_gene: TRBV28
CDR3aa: CASSDGLNQPQHF

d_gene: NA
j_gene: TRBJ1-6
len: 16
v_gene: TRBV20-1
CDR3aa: CSASPDTSSYNSPLHF

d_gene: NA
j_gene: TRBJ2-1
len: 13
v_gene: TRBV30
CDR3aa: CAWGTSSYNEQFF

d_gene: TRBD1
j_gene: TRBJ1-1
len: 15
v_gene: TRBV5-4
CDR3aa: CASSGNRGVNTEAFF

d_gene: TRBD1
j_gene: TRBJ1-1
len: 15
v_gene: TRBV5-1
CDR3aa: CASSTGDILNTEAFF

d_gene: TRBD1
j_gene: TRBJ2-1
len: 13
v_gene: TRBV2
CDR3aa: CASEPQGVSEQFF

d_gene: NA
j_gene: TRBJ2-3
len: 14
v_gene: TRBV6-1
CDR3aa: CASSDRGTTDTQYF

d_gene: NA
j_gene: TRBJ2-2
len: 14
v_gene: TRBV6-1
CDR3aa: CASTRARNTGELFF

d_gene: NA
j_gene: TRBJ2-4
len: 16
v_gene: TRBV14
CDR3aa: CASSQVTSTAKNIQYF

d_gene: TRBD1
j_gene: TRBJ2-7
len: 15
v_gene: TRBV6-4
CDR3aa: CASSVGTGGTYEQYF

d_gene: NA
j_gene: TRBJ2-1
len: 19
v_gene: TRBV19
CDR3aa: CASSSRDGREAKSYNEQFF

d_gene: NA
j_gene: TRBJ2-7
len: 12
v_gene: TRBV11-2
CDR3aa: CASGPGVYEQYF

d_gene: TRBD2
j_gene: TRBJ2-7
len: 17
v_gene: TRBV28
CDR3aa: CASRPPTSGRRIYEQYF

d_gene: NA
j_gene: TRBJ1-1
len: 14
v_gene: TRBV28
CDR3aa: CASPRVFDGTVAFF

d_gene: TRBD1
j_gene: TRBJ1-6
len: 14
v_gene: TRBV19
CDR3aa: CASTYRGTNSPLHF

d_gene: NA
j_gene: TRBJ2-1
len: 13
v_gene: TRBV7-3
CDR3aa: CASSFGDLDEQFF

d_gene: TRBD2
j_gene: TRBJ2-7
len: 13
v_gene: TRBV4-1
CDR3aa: CASSQLAEYEQYF

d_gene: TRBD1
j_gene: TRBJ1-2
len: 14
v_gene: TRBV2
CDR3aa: CARGTGFGNYGYTF

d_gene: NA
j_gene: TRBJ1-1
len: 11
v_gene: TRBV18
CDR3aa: CASLNSAEAFF

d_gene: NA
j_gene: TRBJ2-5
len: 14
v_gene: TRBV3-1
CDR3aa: CASSHRQGLETQYF

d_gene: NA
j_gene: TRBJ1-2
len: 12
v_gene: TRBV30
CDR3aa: CAWSVQSRGYTF

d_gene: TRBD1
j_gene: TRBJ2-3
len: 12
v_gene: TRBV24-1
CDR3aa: CATSTGVNTQYF

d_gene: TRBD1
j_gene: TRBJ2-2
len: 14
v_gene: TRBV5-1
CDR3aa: CASSLLQGTGELFF

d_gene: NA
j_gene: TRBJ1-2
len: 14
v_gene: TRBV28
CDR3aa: CASREAAGYSGYTF

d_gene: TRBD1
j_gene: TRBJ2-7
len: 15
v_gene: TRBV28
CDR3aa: CASSSGGQGAGEQYF

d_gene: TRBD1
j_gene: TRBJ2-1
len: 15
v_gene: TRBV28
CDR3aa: CASSPGQGGYNEQFF

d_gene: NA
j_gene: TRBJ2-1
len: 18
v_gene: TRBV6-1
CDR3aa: CASRRRTARESAYNEQFF

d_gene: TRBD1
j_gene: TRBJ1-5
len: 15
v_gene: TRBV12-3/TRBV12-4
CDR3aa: CASSSWQGVDQPQHF

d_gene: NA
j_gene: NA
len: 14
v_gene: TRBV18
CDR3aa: CASSPSTSFSVQFF

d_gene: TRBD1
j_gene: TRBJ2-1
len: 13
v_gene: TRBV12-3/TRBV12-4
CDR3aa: CASSLQGGGEQFF

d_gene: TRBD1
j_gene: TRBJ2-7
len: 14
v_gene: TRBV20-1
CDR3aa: CSVPRQGYSYEQYF

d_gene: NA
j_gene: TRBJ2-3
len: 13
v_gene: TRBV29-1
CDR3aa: CSVASGFCDTQYF

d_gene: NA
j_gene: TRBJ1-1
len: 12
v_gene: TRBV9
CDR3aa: CASGAQTTEAFF

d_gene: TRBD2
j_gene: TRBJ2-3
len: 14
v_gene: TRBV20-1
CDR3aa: CSIRVAGGTDTQYF

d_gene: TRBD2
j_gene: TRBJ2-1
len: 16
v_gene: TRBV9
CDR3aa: CASSELAVSSYNEQFF

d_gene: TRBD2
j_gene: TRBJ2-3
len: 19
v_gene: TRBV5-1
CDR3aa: CASSLDSQLAGGLMDTQYF

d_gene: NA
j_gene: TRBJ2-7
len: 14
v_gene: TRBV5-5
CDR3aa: CASSTGQRRAEQYF

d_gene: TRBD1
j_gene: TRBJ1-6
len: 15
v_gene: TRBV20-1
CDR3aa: CSASPLDRESSPLHF

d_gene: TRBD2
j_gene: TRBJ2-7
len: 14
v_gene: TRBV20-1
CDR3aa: CSARVVREAPEQYF

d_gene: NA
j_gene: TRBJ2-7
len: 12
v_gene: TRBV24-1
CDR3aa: CATSPSLSGQYF

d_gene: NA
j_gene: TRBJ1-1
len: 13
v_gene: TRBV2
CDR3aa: CASRREGNTEAFF

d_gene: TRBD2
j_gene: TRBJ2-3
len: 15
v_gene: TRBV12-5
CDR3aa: CASGLAGGYADTQYF

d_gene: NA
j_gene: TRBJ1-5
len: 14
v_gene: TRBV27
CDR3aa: CASSREGPNQPQHF

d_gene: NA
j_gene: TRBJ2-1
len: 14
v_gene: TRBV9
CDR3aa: CASSVGADYPEQFF

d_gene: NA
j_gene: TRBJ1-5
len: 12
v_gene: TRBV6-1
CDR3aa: CASSAPDQPQHF

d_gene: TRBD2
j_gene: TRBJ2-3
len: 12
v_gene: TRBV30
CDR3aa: CAGAGGGDTQYF